This is a list of T cell receptor beta chains from one sample in a study of blood T cell repertoires in COVID-19. Clones were read by immunoSEQ multiplex PCR, and TCRdb kept only the in-frame ones, dropping some. This table holds tens of thousands of clones, approximately 86% found once. The sample comprised peripheral blood. The receptors derive from a woman between 50 and 59 years old with acute or convalescent COVID-19. Both conserved end residues are part of each CDR3. D genes are given only for firm matches. The listing skips clone size in some rows; elsewhere it reads once, few, many or a size class.

size,D,J,V,DNA,CDR3
-,TRBD2,TRBJ2-3,TRBV28,TGTGCCAGCAGTCCCCGAGGCCACGGGAGGAAGAGCACAGATACGCAGTATTTT,CASSPRGHGRKSTDTQYF
-,TRBD2,TRBJ2-7,TRBV7-9,TGTGCCAGCAGTCCCTTGGAGGGAGGGATCTACGAGCAGTACTTC,CASSPLEGGIYEQYF
once,TRBD1,TRBJ1-2,TRBV4-3,TGCGCCAGCAGAGAAGGGACAGGGGGCGCGAGAGGCTACACCTTC,CASREGTGGARGYTF
-,-,TRBJ2-7,TRBV28,TGTGCCAGCAGTCAAGGGGACAAGGGTAATCAGTACTTC,CASSQGDKGNQYF
-,TRBD1,TRBJ1-2,TRBV2,TGTGCCAGCAGTGTTATGACAGGGAAGGGCTACACCTTC,CASSVMTGKGYTF
few,TRBD1,TRBJ2-2,TRBV15,TGTGCCACCAGCAGGAGGACAGGGGGCACCGGGGAGCTGTTTTTT,CATSRRTGGTGELFF
-,-,TRBJ2-7,TRBV7-2,TGTGCCAGCAGCTTAGGGCACAGCTCCTACGAGCAGTACTTC,CASSLGHSSYEQYF
-,TRBD2,TRBJ2-3,TRBV3-1/TRBV3-2,TGTGCCAGCAGCCAAGGGGCGGGGGGGCTCGCAGATACGCAGTATTTT,CASSQGAGGLADTQYF
-,TRBD2,TRBJ2-1,TRBV18,TGTGCCAGCTCACCGGGTGGCGCGGGGGGCCGTAATGAGCAGTTCTTC,CASSPGGAGGRNEQFF
-,TRBD1,TRBJ1-2,TRBV4-1,TGCGCCAGCAGCCAAGGCCGGACAGGGACCTCCTATGGCTACACCTTC,CASSQGRTGTSYGYTF
-,-,TRBJ2-2,TRBV18,TGTGCCAGCTCACCAGAGACAGGCACCGGGGAGCTGTTTTTT,CASSPETGTGELFF
-,TRBD2,TRBJ2-1,TRBV2,TGTGCCAGCAGTCGGACTAGCGGGTACAATGAGCAGTTCTTC,CASSRTSGYNEQFF
once,-,TRBJ1-1,TRBV5-6,TGTGCCAGCAGCTTTCCTACCCGGGACACTGAAGCTTTCTTT,CASSFPTRDTEAFF
-,TRBD1,TRBJ2-7,TRBV4-2,TGTGCCAGCAGCCAAGAGAGGGGAACAGGGGCCGAGCAGTACTTC,CASSQERGTGAEQYF
-,TRBD1,TRBJ2-2,TRBV5-1,TGCGCCAGCAGCTCCGGGACAGCCCACGCCACCGGGGAGCTGTTTTTT,CASSSGTAHATGELFF
-,-,TRBJ1-2,TRBV6-1,TGTGCCAGCAGTGAAGTGGCGGGGGGGCATGGCTACACCTTC,CASSEVAGGHGYTF